This entry is about one T cell receptor beta chain. Its specificity is not known. Full-length variable regions came from constant-region reverse primers plus semi-nested Nested Universal Primer A PCR. In TCRdb, the 5' RACE reads were re-called with MiXCR into one record per CDR3 protein. The sample includes some 54,000 distinct CDR3 sequences, 15% to 20% of them seen just once. Notes on the study in general: Greatest tumor Treg TCR overlap was with tumor naive CD4+ cells.

Naive CD4+ cells had CD25+ Tregs removed. CDR1 is SGHRS and CDR2 is YFSETQ in the germline V gene. The CDR3 runs to 15 residues. The V and J ends lost 7 bases and 0 bases, in that order; junction bases with no gene match: 8. Sequenced input: naive CD4+ T cells sorted from blood. The subset is: naive CD4+ T cells, CD4+CD45RA+CD25-. The TCR comes from a female donor with breast cancer. The gene calls are TRBV5-1 and TRBJ2-3; 7 bases fit TRBD1. As DNA, the CDR3 is TGCGCCAGCGCTCAGGGACAGCTTAGCACAGATACGCAGTATTTT. Protein sequence: CASAQGQLSTDTQYF.